Listed here are 31 T cell receptor beta chains from one sample, sequenced in a study of T cells in Graves' hyperthyroidism and ophthalmopathy. Using RNA transcripts as the source, TCR beta CDR3 regions were amplified. An initial round of RT-PCR targeting the TCR CDR3 relied on the HTBI primer set. TCRdb ran MiXCR on the multiplex PCR reads and lists one entry per CDR3 protein. The sample includes 700,000 or so distinct CDR3 sequences, about 17% of them seen just once. Sequencing was done on a sample of blood. These receptors were taken from a man aged 18 to 29 with Graves' hyperthyroidism.

The rearrangement links TRBV7-2 to TRBJ2-3; 11 bases are shared with TRBD2. The CDR3 extends over 16 amino acids. Germline CDR1 and CDR2: SGHTA and FQGNSA. Trimming took 5 bases from V and 2 from J; bases not matched to a gene: 6. The CDR3 spells CASSPGLAVLTDTQYF. The CDR3 nucleotides read TGTGCCAGCAGCCCGGGACTAGCGGTCCTCACAGATACGCAGTATTTT.

This clonotype was observed a few times. The chain employs TRBV28 and TRBJ2-2; D is uncertain. Germline loops: CDR1 MDHEN, CDR2 SYDVKM. The V end was cut by 4 bases, the J end by 2 bases, with 17 bases between. The CDR3 has 17 amino acids. CDR3 nucleotides: TGTGCCAGCAGTTCCTTACTGGGCCACTATAACACCGGGGAGCTGTTTTTT. This codes for CASSSLLGHYNTGELFF.

The chain carries TRBV7-8 and TRBJ2-1; 16 positions agree with TRBD2. Unmatched junction bases numbered 10, after V lost 5 bases and J lost 15 bases. This CDR3 comprises 15 residues. Germline V lookup: CDR1 SGHVS, CDR2 FQNEAQ. CDR3 loop: CASSPPGLAGGRVFF. Written as DNA, the CDR3 is TGTGCCAGCAGCCCTCCGGGACTAGCGGGAGGGAGGGTGTTCTTC.

This clonotype appeared many times. J is TRBJ2-7 and V is TRBV28, with TRBD2 as a possible D gene (7 bases). The CDR3 loop spans 15 amino acids. CDR1 MDHEN and CDR2 SYDVKM come from the germline V gene. V gave up 5 bases and J gave up 6 bases, with 20 bases separating them. The DNA of the CDR3 is TGTGCCAGCAGTGAATCGTGGGGGGGGCGAGTCGAGCAGTACTTC. This translates into CASSESWGGRVEQYF.

This clonotype has a handful of counts. The V call is TRBV10-3, the J call TRBJ2-1; 10 positions agree with TRBD1. Germline V lookup: CDR1 ENHRY, CDR2 SYGVKD. The CDR3 totals 16 residues. Losses at the gene ends were 7 bases for V and 5 bases for J; bases not matched to a gene: 11. The CDR3 loop is CAINSPDRGRDNEQFF. The CDR3 DNA reads TGTGCCATCAACTCCCCGGACAGGGGGAGAGACAATGAGCAGTTCTTC.

The J gene is TRBJ2-6, the V gene TRBV3-1, with no clear D. There are 21 residues in the CDR3. The germline V and J ends were trimmed by 0 bases and 0 bases, with 21 bases remaining between them. Germline V CDR1 and CDR2: LGHDT, YNNKEL (reference sequence). CDR3 residues: CASSQDSGSRSGSSGANVLTF. The CDR3 region has the DNA TGTGCCAGCAGCCAAGATTCTGGTAGTCGGAGTGGAAGCTCTGGGGCCAACGTCCTGACTTTC.

With regard to this clonotype: A much bigger clone sits one base away, suggesting this may be a read error. The chain uses TRBV6-1 and TRBJ2-7, with TRBD2 as a possible D gene (6 bases). CDR1 and CDR2 from the germline V gene are MNHNS and SASEGT. Trimming pared 6 bases from V and 3 bases from J, leaving 21 bases between. This CDR3 comprises 16 residues. The CDR3 coding sequence is TGTGCCAGCAGCGCACCCTCTCAAGCGGGTCACTACGAGCAGTACTTC. It yields the protein CASSAPSQAGHYEQYF.

In this sample, this clonotype turned up many times. The chain combines TRBV6-5 with TRBJ2-7; D might be TRBD2 (6 bases). Trimming cost V 1 base and J 2 bases, with 21 bases left between them. The CDR3 contains 18 residues. CDR1 MNHEY and CDR2 SVGAGI come from the germline V gene. For the CDR3, the DNA is TGTGCCAGCAGTTACTTTTCGGGACTCAGGGTCGGGGCCTACGAGCAGTACTTC. Residues: CASSYFSGLRVGAYEQYF.

The rearrangement links TRBV10-1 to TRBJ2-3, with D possibly being TRBD1 or TRBD2 (5 bases each). CDR3 length: 14 residues. Per germline, CDR1 WNHNN and CDR2 SYGVQD (reference sequence). Trimming took off 3 bases at V and 5 bases at J, with 12 bases between the two ends. The CDR3 region is CASSDGDLQDTQYF. The CDR3 DNA reads as TGCGCCAGCAGTGATGGGGACCTACAAGATACGCAGTATTTT.

At least ten counts were recorded for this clonotype. For the CDR3, the DNA is TGCAGTGCTAGAGGAGGCGGGACTAGGGCAAATGAGCAGTTCTTC. This gives the protein CSARGGGTRANEQFF. The rearrangement links TRBV20-1 to TRBJ2-1, with TRBD2 matching 8 bases. CDR1 is DFQATT and CDR2 is SNEGSKA in the germline V gene (reference sequence). After removal of 1 base from V and 7 bases from J, the junction contained 9 bases not matched to a gene. This CDR3 has 15 amino acids.

The table lists this clonotype with many counts. The genes are TRBV4-1 and TRBJ2-5; D is perhaps TRBD1 or TRBD2 (5 bases each). Germline CDR1 and CDR2: MGHRA and YSYEKL. The CDR3 has 20 amino acids. V lost 4 bases to trimming and J lost 2 bases, with 29 bases between them. The CDR3: CASSPLDRDARYSEQETQYF. The CDR3 region has the DNA TGCGCCAGCAGCCCTCTCGACCGGGACGCACGCTATTCCGAACAAGAGACCCAGTACTTC.

At least ten counts were recorded for this clonotype. The chain recombines TRBV15 with TRBJ2-7; 10 bases line up with TRBD2. Germline CDR1 is LNHNV and CDR2 is YYDKDF (reference sequence). Trimming at V came to 1 base and at J to 5 bases, leaving 11 bases not matched to a gene. This CDR3 contains 17 residues. CDR3 coding DNA: TGTGCCACCAGCAGAGCGGTGCAAGCGGGAGGGCGGGACGAGCAGTACTTC. Protein: CATSRAVQAGGRDEQYF.

On this clonotype itself: This sequence may be a read error, since a much larger clone differs from it by one base. The chain joins TRBV7-9 to TRBJ2-7, with 10 positions matching TRBD1. Germline CDR1 reads SEHNR; CDR2 reads FQNEAQ (reference sequence). J was trimmed by 5 bases and V by 2 bases; bases with no gene match: 3. The CDR3 is made up of 14 amino acids. The CDR3 DNA reads TGTGCCAGCAGCTTAAGGACAGGGGGGCACGAGCAGTACTTC. This sequence encodes CASSLRTGGHEQYF.

This chain joins TRBV5-6 and TRBJ1-1; possibly TRBD1 for D (5 bases). Germline values: CDR1 SGHDT, CDR2 YYEEEE. The length of the CDR3 is 14 residues. Trimming removed 6 bases at V and 5 bases at J, with 17 bases between. CDR3 bases: TGTGCCAGCATCCGGGGGGTCTCGAGGACTGAAGCTTTCTTT. Translation gives CASIRGVSRTEAFF.

The chain couples TRBV6-5 to TRBJ2-7; D may correspond to TRBD1 or TRBD2 (5 bases each). CDR1 and CDR2 (germline): MNHEY, SVGAGI. This CDR3 is 14 amino acids long. V was cut by 2 bases and J by 0 bases, with 8 bases left in between. The CDR3 DNA follows: TGTGCCAGCAGTTACGGGACCTACTCCTACGAGCAGTACTTC. This sequence encodes CASSYGTYSYEQYF.

V is TRBV9 and J is TRBJ2-3; 11 bases map to TRBD2. Germline V gene lookup returns CDR1 SGDLS and CDR2 YYNGEE. J lost 2 bases, V lost 3 bases, and 2 bases had no gene match. The CDR3 totals 15 residues. The CDR3, as DNA: TGTGCCAGCAGCGGTAGCGGGAGGGACACAGATACGCAGTATTTT. The encoded protein is CASSGSGRDTDTQYF.

This clonotype was recorded at least ten times. The V gene is TRBV27, the J gene TRBJ2-7; maybe TRBD2 (6 bases). V lost 6 bases to trimming and J lost 6 bases, with 15 bases between them. Germline CDR1 is MNHEY and CDR2 is SMNVEV (reference sequence). The CDR3 covers 13 residues. This CDR3 reads CASSPSKGGEQYF. CDR3 nucleotides: TGTGCCAGCAGCCCGAGCAAGGGAGGCGAGCAGTACTTC.

The genes are TRBV14 and TRBJ2-7; tentatively, D is TRBD1 (6 bases). There are 13 residues in the CDR3. Germline V CDR1 and CDR2: SGHDN, FVKESK. Trimming shortened V by 1 base and J by 6 bases, and 10 bases separated the two germline ends. The CDR3 sequence is CASSQGQGLEQYF. As DNA, the CDR3 is TGTGCCAGCAGCCAAGGGCAGGGGCTCGAGCAGTACTTC.

In its sample, this clonotype was seen many times. The chain couples TRBV6-6 to TRBJ1-1; D ambiguous. CDR1 MNHNY and CDR2 SVGAGI come from the germline V gene (reference sequence). This CDR3 is 14 amino acids long. V was clipped by 2 bases and J by 1 base, with 8 bases between them. Here the CDR3 reads CASSYEPANTEAFF. CDR3 DNA: TGTGCCAGCAGTTACGAGCCAGCGAACACTGAAGCTTTCTTT.

Ten or more counts support this clonotype. This chain links TRBV6-1 with TRBJ1-5; tentatively, D is TRBD1 (6 bases). V lost 6 bases to trimming and J lost 6 bases, with 12 bases between them. The CDR3 runs to 13 residues. The V gene's germline CDR1 is MNHNS and CDR2 SASEGT. The CDR3 is CASRGGAGQPQHF. The CDR3 DNA reads as TGTGCCAGCAGGGGGGGGGCAGGTCAGCCCCAGCATTTT.

Only a few counts were recorded for this clonotype. This sequence joins TRBV4-3 and TRBJ2-1; 7 nucleotides match TRBD1. Per germline, CDR1 LGHNA and CDR2 YSLEER. This CDR3 spans 15 amino acids. With V trimmed by 5 bases and J by 1 base, 5 bases remained unmatched. CDR3 sequence (DNA): TGCGCCAGCAGCTCAGACAGGGAGTCCTACAATGAGCAGTTCTTC. It is translated as CASSSDRESYNEQFF.

This clonotype was detected ten times or more. This chain uses TRBV5-1 with TRBJ1-2; D is uncertain. Germline assignment: CDR1 SGHRS and CDR2 YFSETQ. This CDR3 region has 14 residues. V was trimmed by 0 bases and J by 6 bases, leaving 12 bases between them. The chain's CDR3 is CASSLAVGGNGYTF. The CDR3, as DNA: TGCGCCAGCAGCTTGGCCGTCGGAGGGAATGGCTACACCTTC.

In its sample, this clonotype was seen a few times. The chain joins TRBV5-8 to TRBJ2-7; a possible D gene is TRBD2 (6 bases). Germline V gene data show CDR1 as SGHTS and CDR2 as YDEGEE. The CDR3 extends over 15 amino acids. With 0 bases removed from V and 2 bases from J, the gap between germline ends came to 12 bases. DNA of the CDR3: TGTGCCAGCAGCTTGGGGCTAGCGAGTACCTACGAGCAGTACTTC. Protein sequence: CASSLGLASTYEQYF.

This clonotype was found a few times. The chain carries TRBV20-1 and TRBJ1-1; the D gene is possibly TRBD1 (6 bases). This CDR3 spans 14 amino acids. Looked up from germline, CDR1 is DFQATT and CDR2 is SNEGSKA (reference sequence). Trimming took 0 bases from V and 11 from J, leaving 19 bases between them. The CDR3 coding sequence is TGCAGTGCTAGAGAGGTTTCCAGGGGAGGCGAGGCTTTCTTT. Protein product: CSAREVSRGGEAFF.

This clonotype has a count of ten or more. V and J are TRBV24-1 and TRBJ1-5; 10 nucleotides agree with TRBD1. Losses at the gene ends were 4 bases for V and 0 bases for J; bases not matched to a gene: 11. CDR1 is KGHDR and CDR2 is SFDVKD in the germline V gene. CDR3 length: 19 residues. CDR3 protein: CATSDSQGQGYNSNQPQHF. In nucleotides, the CDR3 is TGTGCCACCAGTGACTCCCAGGGACAGGGGTACAATAGCAATCAGCCCCAGCATTTT.

This clonotype was seen ten or more times. J is TRBJ1-1 and V is TRBV30, with D uncertain. CDR1 is GTSNPN, CDR2 SVGIG, per germline (reference sequence). The V gene lost 8 bases and the J gene lost 5 bases, with 9 bases spanning the gap. The CDR3 sequence is 10 residues long. In nucleotides, the CDR3 is TGTGCCGGCGGTAGGACTGAAGCTTTCTTT. Its translation is CAGGRTEAFF.

This clonotype was recorded many times. The chain combines TRBV2 with TRBJ2-5; D unclear. In germline, CDR1 is SNHLY, CDR2 FYNNEI. Deletions cut 6 bases from V and 0 bases from J, with 11 bases between. This CDR3 has 14 amino acids. The chain's CDR3 is CASSGRHNQETQYF. The DNA for the CDR3 is TGTGCCAGCAGCGGCAGACATAACCAAGAGACCCAGTACTTC.

The rearrangement links TRBV5-5 to TRBJ2-3; weak D call: TRBD1 (5 bases). Trimming removed 0 bases from V and 0 bases from J, with 11 bases in between. This CDR3 spans 16 amino acids. The germline V gene encodes CDR1 SGHKS and CDR2 YYEKEE (reference sequence). Written as DNA, the CDR3 is TGTGCCAGCAGCTTGGCCCAGGGTGGGAGCACAGATACGCAGTATTTT. It codes for CASSLAQGGSTDTQYF.

This clonotype was counted a few times. The J gene is TRBJ1-4, the V gene TRBV3-1; TRBD1 might be the D (5 bases). This CDR3 is 14 amino acids long. The germline gives CDR1 LGHDT, CDR2 YNNKEL (reference sequence). The V gene lost 5 bases and the J gene lost 11 bases, with 18 bases spanning the gap. The CDR3 nucleotides read TGTGCCAGCAGCGAAATGGGGGAGTCGGGGAAACTGTTTTTT. Amino acids: CASSEMGESGKLFF.

This clonotype was seen repeatedly, ten times or more. V is TRBV28 and J is TRBJ2-7, with 9 bases fitting TRBD1. The ends lost 4 bases at V and 6 bases at J; junction bases unmatched: 7. The CDR3 spans 14 residues. In germline, CDR1 is MDHEN, CDR2 SYDVKM. CDR3: CASSSAGQGSEQYF. CDR3 nucleotides: TGTGCCAGCAGTTCCGCGGGACAGGGAAGCGAGCAGTACTTC.

V is TRBV20-1 and J is TRBJ1-2; no definite D call. The CDR3 covers 13 residues. Germline V gene lookup returns CDR1 DFQATT and CDR2 SNEGSKA (reference sequence). V lost 2 bases to trimming and J lost 8 bases, with 15 bases between them. CDR3 region: CSARTGPGEGYTF. CDR3 coding DNA: TGCAGTGCTAGAACCGGCCCGGGTGAAGGCTACACCTTC.